What follows is one TCR beta chain and its context. The target antigen is unknown. Repertoires were generated with immunoSEQ multiplex PCR, while TCRdb's copy carries only in-frame clones and drops some. The table lists roughly 70,000 clones, 80% to 90% of them singletons. Germline CDR1 and CDR2: SNHLY and FYNNEI. V lost 1 base and J 6 bases, leaving 19 bases between the germline ends. The CDR3 covers 16 residues. The data stem from a study of OX40 agonist ivuxolimab in advanced cancers. Study overall: With a range of about 23 to 90, age averaged approximately 54 years, and 65% to 85% were male. Past anti-PD-1, anti-PD-L1 or anti-CTLA-4 therapy was accepted, and 30% to 50% had received some.

Study-wide points: Some patients who did not respond also had low normalized T-cell clonal expansion. Among T cells, CD8+ cells averaged more expanded clones than CD4+ cells.

The chain combines TRBV2 with TRBJ2-7, with D unclear. The clonotype originates from an adult with an advanced solid tumor such as melanoma, head and neck, liver or kidney cancer. Sequenced material: CD4+ or CD8+ T cells sorted from blood, taken in a trial of the OX40 agonist ivuxolimab. The CDR3 region has the DNA TGTGCCAGCAGTGAAGGGTGGATATCCTACCCGGTCGAGCAGTACTTC. It codes for CASSEGWISYPVEQYF.